This T cell receptor (beta chain) was observed in a study of CD8+ T cells in alopecia areata. This clone came up a few times. Germline values: CDR1 SQVTM, CDR2 ANQGSEA. The germline V and J ends were trimmed by 0 bases and 1 base, with 9 bases remaining between them. The CDR3 has 15 amino acids. Treatment denoted: oral pan-JAK inhibitor, 5-10 mg twice daily. CD4+ and CD8+ T cells were sorted from PBMCs stained for CD3, CD4 and CD8. Investigators isolated RNA and reverse transcribed it into cDNA to act as the sequencing template. The protocol was immunoSEQ multiplex PCR, while the TCRdb copy is restricted to in-frame clones and leaves out a portion. The table lists around 70,000 clones, 29% of them singletons.

Source: CD8+ T cells sorted from blood, taken at week 4, from a patient treated with tofacitinib. This TCR derives from a human donor with alopecia areata. The rearrangement joins TRBV29-1 to TRBJ2-2, with D unresolved. In nucleotides, the CDR3 is TGCAGCGTTGAAGACAGCTACAGGAACACCGGGGAGCTGTTTTTT. It specifies CSVEDSYRNTGELFF.